This TCR beta chain was documented in a study of cytomegalovirus exposure and HLA in healthy donors. The CDR3 has 15 amino acids. Germline V gene data show CDR1 as MNHNS and CDR2 as SASEGT. The V end was cut by 7 bases, the J end by 0 bases, with 13 bases between. The PCR contained 60 Vbeta and 13 Jbeta primers. The assay was immunoSEQ multiplex PCR, and TCRdb's table has in-frame clones only and misses some. There are 130,000 to 150,000 clones in the sample; about 73% occur only once, and over 2.5% lies in the top ten. This TCR was recovered from a man aged 35 to 55 in good health and CMV-seropositive. Sequenced material: PBMCs. The genes are TRBV6-1 and TRBJ1-3; D remains unclear. The DNA of the CDR3 is TGTGCCAGCAACTCCCGACACCTCTCTGGAAACACCATATATTTT. As protein: CASNSRHLSGNTIYF.